Below, 23 T cell receptor beta chains from the same sample are listed, as sequenced in a study of cytomegalovirus exposure and HLA in healthy donors. Researchers ran the PCR with 60 Vbeta and 13 Jbeta primers. Assay used: immunoSEQ multiplex PCR; TCRdb lists only in-frame clones, some missing. The table shows some 130,000 clones, with approximately 70% occurring only once. The specimen sequenced was PBMCs. The receptors derive from a woman aged 60 to 75 in good health and CMV-seropositive.

CDR3 nucleotide sequence: TGCGCCAGCAGCCAAGACGGACAGGGAATCTACGAGCAGTACTTC. This translates into CASSQDGQGIYEQYF. V gene TRBV4-1 combines with J gene TRBJ2-7; 8 positions match TRBD1. Germline lookup yields CDR1 MGHRA and CDR2 YSYEKL. This CDR3 region has 15 residues. V shed 0 bases, J shed 3 bases, and the junction held 4 bases outside the gene matches.

CDR3 bases: TGTGCCAGCAGCCTATCCTCAGCCCAGGGCTATGGCTACACCTTC. The encoded protein is CASSLSSAQGYGYTF. The chain couples TRBV28 to TRBJ1-2, with D maybe TRBD1 (5 bases). Germline-derived CDR1 and CDR2 are MDHEN and SYDVKM. Deletions cut 6 bases from V and 4 bases from J, with 18 bases between. This CDR3 is built from 15 residues.

The chain employs TRBV7-6 and TRBJ2-3; TRBD2 aligns across 7 bases. Germline loops: CDR1 SGHVS, CDR2 FNYEAQ. J was trimmed by 1 base and V by 0 bases; bases with no gene match: 4. The CDR3 loop spans 16 amino acids. As DNA, the CDR3 is TGTGCCAGCAGCTTAGCGGTAGCGGGTGGCACAGATACGCAGTATTTT. Its translation is CASSLAVAGGTDTQYF. Filled out from reference TRBV7-6 and TRBJ2-3, the complete variable domain reads GAGVSQSPRYKVTKRGQDVALRCDPISGHVSLYWYRQALGQGPEFLTYFNYEAQQDKSGLPNDRFSAERPEGSISTLTIQRTEQRDSAMYRCASSLAVAGGTDTQYFGPGTRLTVL.

This clone has more than one count but fewer than ten. This chain connects TRBV5-4 to TRBJ2-3; the match to TRBD2 covers 15 bases. The trim removed 6 bases at V and 0 bases at J, leaving 5 bases unmatched. This CDR3 region has 17 residues. Germline V gene lookup returns CDR1 SGHNT and CDR2 YYREEE (reference sequence). CDR3 residues: CASTTGTSGRSTDTQYF. CDR3 in DNA: TGTGCCAGCACCACCGGGACTAGCGGGAGGAGCACAGATACGCAGTATTTT.

The gene calls are TRBV4-1 and TRBJ2-1, with 12 positions matching TRBD2. Germline CDR1 MGHRA, CDR2 YSYEKL. V shed 3 bases, J shed 0 bases, and the junction held 6 bases outside the gene matches. This CDR3 is 18 amino acids long. The CDR3 region is CASSHLLAGGGSYNEQFF. The CDR3 nucleotides are TGCGCCAGCAGCCATCTCCTAGCGGGAGGGGGCTCCTACAATGAGCAGTTCTTC.

In nucleotides, the CDR3 is TGTGCCAGCAGCCTCAGGGGTGAAGCTTTCTTT. This codes for CASSLRGEAFF. V and J are TRBV28 and TRBJ1-1; tentative D call: TRBD1 (6 bases). Germline V gene lookup returns CDR1 MDHEN and CDR2 SYDVKM. Trimming took off 6 bases at V and 7 bases at J, with 9 bases between the two ends. The CDR3 is 11 amino acids.

The genes are TRBV2 and TRBJ1-1, with a possible D match to TRBD1 (5 bases). The CDR3 is 15 amino acids. The V gene's germline CDR1 is SNHLY and CDR2 FYNNEI. V gave up 6 bases and J gave up 4 bases, with 18 bases separating them. The CDR3 sequence: CASRASGKMGTEAFF. In DNA, the CDR3 is TGTGCCAGCAGGGCCTCAGGGAAAATGGGCACTGAAGCTTTCTTT.

The V gene is TRBV11-2, the J gene TRBJ1-2, with D tentatively TRBD1 (6 bases). This CDR3 spans 15 amino acids. Germline V gives CDR1 SGHAT, CDR2 FQNNGV. V lost 4 bases and J lost 0, with 12 bases in between. The CDR3 DNA follows: TGTGCCAGCAGCTCCGGACAGATACCTAACTATGGCTACACCTTC. This sequence encodes CASSSGQIPNYGYTF.

The chain has TRBV18 and TRBJ2-4; the match to TRBD2 covers 8 bases. Germline CDR1 KGHSH, CDR2 LQKENI. The length of the CDR3 is 16 residues. Unmatched junction bases numbered 10, after V lost 1 base and J lost 8 bases. The CDR3 is CASSPRRAGAGDIQYF. Written as DNA, the CDR3 is TGTGCCAGCTCACCACGGAGAGCGGGAGCGGGCGACATTCAGTACTTC.

This clone showed up just a few times. The chain is built from TRBV9 and TRBJ2-1; TRBD1 matches at 10 bases. The CDR3 sequence is 16 residues long. Losses at the gene ends were 4 bases for V and 4 bases for J; bases not matched to a gene: 8. Germline-derived CDR1 and CDR2 are SGDLS and YYNGEE. CDR3 sequence reads: CASSFLRTGGYNEQFF. CDR3 DNA sequence: TGTGCCAGCAGCTTCCTCCGGACAGGGGGATACAATGAGCAGTTCTTC. The whole variable domain, filled in from reference TRBV9 and TRBJ2-1, reads DSGVTQTPKHLITATGQRVTLRCSPRSGDLSVYWYQQSLDQGLQFLIQYYNGEERAKGNILERFSAQQFPDLHSELNLSSLELGDSALYFCASSFLRTGGYNEQFFGPGTRLTVL.

The chain is built from TRBV5-4 and TRBJ2-1; 8 nucleotides align to TRBD2. V lost 1 base and J lost 2; bases outside the gene matches: 5. The germline V gene has CDR1 SGHNT and CDR2 YYREEE (reference sequence). The length of the CDR3 is 16 residues. Here the CDR3 DNA reads TGTGCCAGCAGCTTGAATGCGGGAGGTGCCTACAATGAGCAGTTCTTC. Amino acids: CASSLNAGGAYNEQFF.

The V gene is TRBV7-9, the J gene TRBJ2-1, with D possibly being TRBD2 (5 bases). The CDR3 loop spans 14 amino acids. Trimming cost V 2 bases and J 6 bases, with 11 bases left between them. Germline-derived CDR1 and CDR2 are SEHNR and FQNEAQ (reference sequence). The CDR3 nucleotides read TGTGCCAGCAGCTTAATAGGAGGAGGCAATGAGCAGTTCTTC. Translation: CASSLIGGGNEQFF.

This rearrangement joins TRBV29-1 to TRBJ1-4; D possibly corresponds to TRBD1 (6 bases). CDR1 is SQVTM, CDR2 ANQGSEA, per germline. This CDR3 has 13 residues. V was shortened by 7 bases and J by 0 bases, with 9 bases between the two germline ends. Here the CDR3 DNA reads TGCAGCGCCTGGACAGCAACTAATGAAAAACTGTTTTTT. Encoded protein: CSAWTATNEKLFF.

Only a few counts were recorded for this clone. The chain joins TRBV7-8 to TRBJ2-3; 11 nucleotides agree with TRBD2. The CDR3 has 16 amino acids. Germline V lookup: CDR1 SGHVS, CDR2 FQNEAQ. V lost 3 bases and J lost 0; bases outside the gene matches: 2. CDR3 amino acids: CASSFRLAGSTDTQYF. The CDR3 bases are TGTGCCAGCAGCTTCCGACTAGCGGGGAGCACAGATACGCAGTATTTT.

V gene TRBV27 combines with J gene TRBJ1-5, with 7 bases matching TRBD1. This CDR3 comprises 14 residues. V lost 6 bases and J lost 1; bases outside the gene matches: 3. Germline V gives CDR1 MNHEY, CDR2 SMNVEV (reference sequence). The CDR3 coding sequence is TGTGCCAGCAGGCGGGGACAGAGCAATCAGCCCCAGCATTTT. Protein sequence: CASRRGQSNQPQHF.

This chain links TRBV20-1 with TRBJ1-1, with a weak D call TRBD1 (6 bases). In germline, CDR1 is DFQATT, CDR2 SNEGSKA (reference sequence). The CDR3 is made up of 10 amino acids. Trimming removed 5 bases at V and 10 bases at J, with 11 bases between. The CDR3 sequence: CSAQQGSAFF. The CDR3 coding sequence is TGCAGTGCTCAACAGGGTTCAGCTTTCTTT.

V gene TRBV15 combines with J gene TRBJ2-2; 11 nucleotides match TRBD1. The germline gives CDR1 LNHNV, CDR2 YYDKDF (reference sequence). The ends lost 4 bases at V and 6 bases at J; junction bases unmatched: 7. CDR3 length: 16 residues. The DNA for the CDR3 is TGTGCCACCAGCAACCGGGACAGGGGGTTGGCCGGGGAGCTGTTTTTT. It codes for CATSNRDRGLAGELFF. Variable domain in full (rest from reference TRBV15 and TRBJ2-2): DAMVIQNPRYQVTQFGKPVTLSCSQTLNHNVMYWYQQKSSQAPKLLFHYYDKDFNNEADTPDNFQSRRPNTSFCFLDIRSPGLGDTAMYLCATSNRDRGLAGELFFGEGSRLTVL.

This clone was detected once. V usage is TRBV5-6 and J usage is TRBJ2-1; D ambiguous. This CDR3 contains 12 residues. CDR1 and CDR2 from the germline V gene are SGHDT and YYEEEE. The V end was cut by 0 bases, the J end by 10 bases, with 8 bases between. The CDR3: CASSLVLGEQFF. The CDR3, as DNA: TGTGCCAGCAGCTTGGTTCTCGGGGAGCAGTTCTTC.

The gene calls are TRBV19 and TRBJ2-2; a weak D match, TRBD2 (6 bases). The CDR3 covers 12 residues. V was shortened by 6 bases and J by 8 bases, with 10 bases between the two germline ends. The V gene's germline CDR1 is LNHDA and CDR2 SQIVND (reference sequence). The CDR3 loop is CASSNGGGELFF. The CDR3 DNA reads TGTGCCAGTAGCAACGGGGGTGGGGAGCTGTTTTTT.

The chain carries TRBV28 and TRBJ1-1; no firm D call. Germline CDR1 and CDR2: MDHEN and SYDVKM. V lost 4 bases and J 1 base, leaving 7 bases between the germline ends. There are 13 residues in the CDR3. The CDR3 sequence is CASSWPGNTEAFF. CDR3 nucleotides: TGTGCCAGCAGTTGGCCGGGGAACACTGAAGCTTTCTTT.

The chain uses TRBV28 and TRBJ2-7; D perhaps matches TRBD1 (5 bases). V was pared by 7 bases and J by 1 base, with 14 bases between. Germline CDR1 is MDHEN and CDR2 is SYDVKM. This CDR3 comprises 14 residues. CDR3 nucleotide sequence: TGTGCCAGCATTCGGCAGGGTAGGTCCTACGAGCAGTACTTC. Encoded protein: CASIRQGRSYEQYF.

This chain uses TRBV6-5 with TRBJ1-2, with D possibly TRBD1 on 6 matching bases. V was shortened by 0 bases and J by 8 bases, with 13 bases between the two germline ends. The CDR3 runs 14 residues. Germline assignment: CDR1 MNHEY and CDR2 SVGAGI. The CDR3 is CASSYSTGGEGYTF. In DNA, the CDR3 is TGTGCCAGCAGTTACTCGACGGGGGGCGAGGGCTACACCTTC.

The chain couples TRBV5-1 to TRBJ1-1; 7 bases line up with TRBD1. This CDR3 has 14 amino acids. V lost 1 base to trimming and J lost 6 bases; unmatched junction nucleotides: 6. Germline V gene sequence: CDR1 SGHRS, CDR2 YFSETQ. CDR3 loop: CASSLPGGNAEAFF. The CDR3 DNA reads TGCGCCAGCAGCTTGCCAGGGGGTAACGCTGAAGCTTTCTTT.